Below, 17 T cell receptor beta chains from the same sample are listed, as sequenced in a study of Ad26.COV2.S vaccination and SARS-CoV-2 variants. Regarding treatment: approximately 18 received Ad26.COV2.S at low or high dose, single or two shots; about 5 received placebo; per-sample allocation not given. Day 63 after the first vaccine or placebo injection was the time point for sampling. Clones were read by immunoSEQ multiplex PCR, and TCRdb kept only the in-frame ones, dropping some. The repertoire includes about 680,000 clones, more than 80% of them detected once, and about 1.5% sits in the top ten. This sample comprised peripheral blood, obtained in a trial of Ad26.COV2.S vaccine versus placebo. These receptors all stem from a person between 18 and 60 years old who received the Ad26.COV2.S COVID-19 vaccine or a placebo.

Note on this clone: The same CDR3 can be traced to other DNA sequences in this sample. The V and J genes are TRBV30 and TRBJ1-1; no clear D gene. This CDR3 contains 12 residues. V was pared by 0 bases and J by 0 bases, with 2 bases between. The V gene's germline CDR1 is GTSNPN and CDR2 SVGIG (reference sequence). CDR3 bases: TGTGCCTGGAGTGTGTTGAACACTGAAGCTTTCTTT. Translating it yields CAWSVLNTEAFF.

There are a few counts of this clone. This chain links TRBV7-8 with TRBJ2-3; TRBD2 aligns across 11 bases. Trimming at V came to 1 base and at J to 5 bases, leaving 20 bases not matched to a gene. CDR1 and CDR2 (germline): SGHVS, FQNEAQ. The CDR3 has 21 amino acids. The CDR3 coding sequence is TGTGCCAGCAGCTTAGTCGGGACCTCAGGGGCCACTAGCGGGAGAGGAGATACGCAGTATTTT. It specifies CASSLVGTSGATSGRGDTQYF.

The chain combines TRBV14 with TRBJ1-5; tentative D call: TRBD1 (6 bases). The CDR3 totals 13 residues. Germline V gene data show CDR1 as SGHDN and CDR2 as FVKESK. V was clipped by 4 bases and J by 4 bases, with 8 bases between them. DNA for the CDR3: TGTGCCAGCAGCCCCGGACAGAATCAGCCCCAGCATTTT. It yields the protein CASSPGQNQPQHF. Full variable domain (missing parts from reference TRBV14 and TRBJ1-5): EAGVTQFPSHSVIEKGQTVTLRCDPISGHDNLYWYRRVMGKEIKFLLHFVKESKQDESGMPNNRFLAERTGGTYSTLKVQPAELEDSGVYFCASSPGQNQPQHFGDGTRLSIL.

The rearrangement uses TRBV9 and TRBJ2-7; D assignment may be TRBD1 or TRBD2 (5 bases each). V lost 0 bases and J 0 bases, leaving 10 bases between the germline ends. Germline CDR1 is SGDLS and CDR2 is YYNGEE. The CDR3 extends over 15 amino acids. Written as DNA, the CDR3 is TGTGCCAGCAGCGTAGCCGGGGACCGCTCCTACGAGCAGTACTTC. It codes for CASSVAGDRSYEQYF.

CDR3 sequence: CASSDGQGGYGYTF. As DNA, the CDR3 is TGTGCCAGCAGTGACGGGCAGGGTGGCTATGGCTACACCTTC. The chain joins TRBV2 to TRBJ1-2, with D possibly matching TRBD1 (5 bases). The germline V and J ends were trimmed by 3 bases and 4 bases, with 12 bases remaining between them. The CDR3 is made up of 14 amino acids. The V gene's germline CDR1 is SNHLY and CDR2 FYNNEI.

V usage is TRBV2 and J usage is TRBJ1-6; a weak D match, TRBD1 (6 bases). V was shortened by 5 bases and J by 5 bases, with 16 bases between the two germline ends. CDR1 and CDR2 (germline): SNHLY, FYNNEI. This CDR3 is built from 16 residues. The CDR3 nucleotides are TGTGCCAGCAGTTCCCGCTTACAGGGAAATAATTCACCCCTCCACTTT. This translates into CASSSRLQGNNSPLHF.

This chain links TRBV5-1 with TRBJ1-4, with TRBD1 identical over 9 bases. The germline V gene encodes CDR1 SGHRS and CDR2 YFSETQ. The CDR3 spans 14 residues. V was clipped by 4 bases and J by 8 bases; unmatched bases: 6. CDR3 nucleotide sequence: TGCGCCAGCAGCACAGGACAGGGGTGGGAAAAACTGTTTTTT. It yields the protein CASSTGQGWEKLFF.

The V call is TRBV13, the J call TRBJ2-7, with a tentative D call TRBD1 (6 bases). Germline lookup yields CDR1 PRHDT and CDR2 FYEKMQ (reference sequence). The V end lost 8 bases, the J end lost 2 bases, and 13 bases lay between the germline ends. The CDR3 sequence is 13 residues long. The CDR3 DNA is TGTGCCAGCTCCGGGACAACCGCCTACGAGCAGTACTTC. Its translation is CASSGTTAYEQYF.

The chain joins TRBV7-9 to TRBJ1-6; perhaps TRBD1 as D (5 bases). The CDR3 length is 17 residues. Deletions cut 5 bases from V and 0 bases from J, with 14 bases between. Germline CDR1 SEHNR, CDR2 FQNEAQ (reference sequence). The CDR3 sequence: CASSRTDRGSYNSPLHF. In DNA, the CDR3 is TGTGCCAGCAGCCGCACAGACAGAGGCTCCTATAATTCACCCCTCCACTTT.

This rearrangement joins TRBV2 to TRBJ1-3; D might be TRBD1 (5 bases). Germline V gene data show CDR1 as SNHLY and CDR2 as FYNNEI. Trimming stripped 4 bases from V and 3 bases from J, with 10 bases between. CDR3 length: 14 amino acids. The CDR3 sequence: CASSAGTFGNTIYF. CDR3 nucleotide sequence: TGTGCCAGCAGTGCCGGGACGTTTGGAAACACCATATATTTT.

The chain links TRBV5-5 to TRBJ2-2; TRBD2 agrees at 11 bases. Trimming at V came to 3 bases and at J to 0 bases, leaving 4 bases not matched to a gene. Germline-derived CDR1 and CDR2 are SGHKS and YYEKEE (reference sequence). CDR3 length: 17 amino acids. The CDR3 coding sequence is TGTGCCAGCAGCTCACTAGCGGGAGCACCGAACACCGGGGAGCTGTTTTTT. Translated: CASSSLAGAPNTGELFF.

The rearrangement links TRBV11-2 to TRBJ1-1; no reliable D call. The germline CDR1 and CDR2 sequences are SGHAT and FQNNGV. The CDR3 has 14 amino acids. V was shortened by 5 bases and J by 1 base, with 11 bases between the two germline ends. The CDR3 nucleotides are TGTGCCAGCAGCCGGGCCTGGGGGAACACTGAAGCTTTCTTT. Translation gives CASSRAWGNTEAFF.

This chain connects TRBV11-2 to TRBJ1-2, with D unclear. Trimming took off 1 base at V and 4 bases at J, with 10 bases between the two ends. The germline V gene has CDR1 SGHAT and CDR2 FQNNGV. The CDR3 contains 14 residues. The CDR3: CASSLATESYGYTF. The CDR3 nucleotides read TGTGCCAGCAGCTTAGCGACGGAAAGCTATGGCTACACCTTC.

Concerning this clone itself: This sample also contains other DNA sequences that code for the same CDR3. The chain employs TRBV7-3 and TRBJ2-2, with unresolved D. The germline V and J ends were trimmed by 2 bases and 1 base, with 2 bases remaining between them. CDR1 SGHTA and CDR2 FQGTGA come from the germline V gene. CDR3 size: 13 residues. CDR3 DNA: TGTGCCAGCAGCTTACTGAACACCGGGGAGCTGTTTTTT. This encodes CASSLLNTGELFF.

This clone appeared a few times. The J gene is TRBJ1-5, the V gene TRBV10-3; 11 bases map to TRBD1. CDR1 and CDR2 (germline): ENHRY, SYGVKD. V lost 6 bases to trimming and J lost 1 base; unmatched junction nucleotides: 8. The CDR3 is 17 residues long. This chain's CDR3 is CAISPGQGVVSNQPQHF. The CDR3 region has the DNA TGTGCCATCAGCCCGGGACAGGGGGTCGTAAGCAATCAGCCCCAGCATTTT.

This clone was counted only a few times. The chain links TRBV19 to TRBJ1-6; 9 bases map to TRBD1. This CDR3 is 14 amino acids long. The V and J ends lost 6 bases and 10 bases, in that order; junction bases with no gene match: 7. Germline CDR1 LNHDA, CDR2 SQIVND (reference sequence). In DNA, the CDR3 is TGTGCCAGTAGCTCCGGGACAGGGATCTCACCCCTCCACTTT. This gives the protein CASSSGTGISPLHF.

The chain carries TRBV5-1 and TRBJ1-3, with 8 positions matching TRBD1. Germline CDR1 is SGHRS and CDR2 is YFSETQ. This CDR3 has 18 amino acids. With 4 bases clipped from V and 1 base from J, the junction kept 13 bases outside the gene matches. CDR3 coding DNA: TGCGCCAGCAGCCCGGGAGGGCAGGGGGCTGTGTCTGGAAACACCATATATTTT. This sequence encodes CASSPGGQGAVSGNTIYF. Together with reference TRBV5-1 and TRBJ1-3, the CDR3 gives the full variable domain: KAGVTQTPRYLIKTRGQQVTLSCSPISGHRSVSWYQQTPGQGLQFLFEYFSETQRNKGNFPGRFSGRQFSNSRSEMNVSTLELGDSALYLCASSPGGQGAVSGNTIYFGEGSWLTVV.